The 9 T cell receptor beta chains reported below all come from one sample, sequenced in a study of control samples from healthy donors and cancer patients. Only in-frame clones appear in the TCRdb table, and some are missing; sequencing was by immunoSEQ multiplex PCR. Of 130,000 or so clones in the sample, around 87% were seen once. Material: blood. The receptors here all came from a man in his sixties in good health.

The rearrangement uses TRBV24-1 and TRBJ2-6; a possible D gene is TRBD2 (7 bases). The CDR3 has 17 residues. The germline V and J ends were trimmed by 5 bases and 1 base, with 14 bases remaining between them. CDR1 and CDR2 from the germline V gene are KGHDR and SFDVKD. The CDR3 here is CATSGQGRASGANVLTF. CDR3 nucleotide sequence: TGTGCCACCAGTGGTCAGGGGAGGGCTTCTGGGGCCAACGTCCTGACTTTC.

The sample holds a few counts of this clone. The chain uses TRBV6-2 or TRBV6-3 and TRBJ1-3; D gene unclear. V was cut by 5 bases and J by 4 bases, with 3 bases left in between. The CDR3 is 11 residues long. The V gene's germline CDR1 is MNHEY and CDR2 SVGEGT. The CDR3, as DNA: TGTGCCAGCAGTGTCGGAAACACCATATATTTT. As protein: CASSVGNTIYF.

The V and J genes are TRBV12-3 or TRBV12-4 and TRBJ2-7, with D tentatively TRBD2 (5 bases). Trimming removed 4 bases from V and 12 bases from J, with 13 bases in between. The CDR3 runs to 11 residues. CDR3 sequence reads: CASSYGLGAYF. CDR3 nucleotides: TGTGCCAGCAGTTATGGACTGGGTGCGTACTTC.

The chain is built from TRBV4-1 and TRBJ1-5; 8 positions match TRBD1. Germline V lookup: CDR1 MGHRA, CDR2 YSYEKL. V gave up 0 bases and J gave up 5 bases; unmatched junction bases: 6. The CDR3 has 16 residues. The CDR3 coding sequence is TGCGCCAGCAGCCAAGATTGGACAGGGCCCTATCAGCCCCAGCATTTT. It is translated as CASSQDWTGPYQPQHF.

The J gene is TRBJ1-5, the V gene TRBV19; a possible D gene is TRBD1 (5 bases). Trimming left V 3 bases short and J 2 bases short, with 11 bases between. The CDR3 totals 15 residues. Germline CDR1 and CDR2: LNHDA and SQIVND (reference sequence). In DNA, the CDR3 is TGTGCCAGTAGTATTTCAGGGATTGGCAATCAGCCCCAGCATTTT. Amino acid sequence: CASSISGIGNQPQHF.

The genes are TRBV7-2 and TRBJ2-4; TRBD2 might be the D (5 bases). In germline, CDR1 is SGHTA, CDR2 FQGNSA. The CDR3 is 14 residues long. V lost 5 bases, J lost 9 bases, and 17 bases lay in between. This CDR3 is CASSAWRQTGIQYF. The DNA for the CDR3 is TGTGCCAGCAGCGCATGGAGGCAGACTGGCATTCAGTACTTC.

This rearrangement joins TRBV9 to TRBJ2-1, with D unresolved. The V and J ends lost 4 bases and 0 bases respectively, with 5 bases between them. Per the germline V gene, CDR1 is SGDLS and CDR2 is YYNGEE. CDR3 size: 13 residues. CDR3 residues: CASSMSSYNEQFF. DNA of the CDR3: TGTGCCAGCAGCATGAGCTCCTACAATGAGCAGTTCTTC.

This clone was seen once. V is TRBV11-1 and J is TRBJ2-5; D gene ambiguous. Trimming pared 4 bases from V and 4 bases from J, leaving 4 bases between. The CDR3 sequence is 11 residues long. CDR1 is SGHAT, CDR2 FQDESV, per germline (reference sequence). For the CDR3, the DNA is TGTGCCAGCAGCTCGGGAGAGACCCAGTACTTC. As protein: CASSSGETQYF.

The chain has TRBV19 and TRBJ1-4; D not resolved. The CDR3 runs 12 residues. CDR1 is LNHDA and CDR2 is SQIVND in the germline V gene (reference sequence). V was pared by 4 bases and J by 7 bases, with 7 bases between. The CDR3 bases are TGTGCCAGTAGTAAAGGGATTGAAAAACTGTTTTTT. This translates into CASSKGIEKLFF.